These 14 T cell receptor beta chains came from one sample sequenced in a study of T cell responses to AZD1222 COVID-19 vaccine. Assay used: immunoSEQ multiplex PCR; TCRdb lists only in-frame clones, some missing. The table includes some 140,000 clones, 80% to 95% detected once. Sequenced here: peripheral blood, sampled on day 0 of AZD1222 vaccination. These receptors were obtained from an adult in good health.

This chain links TRBV5-1 with TRBJ2-5; maybe TRBD2 (7 bases). This CDR3 has 16 residues. Trimming removed 1 base at V and 4 bases at J, with 17 bases between. CDR1 is SGHRS, CDR2 YFSETQ, per germline. The CDR3 here is CASSLSVGGGPETQYF. CDR3 in DNA: TGCGCCAGCAGCTTGTCGGTGGGAGGGGGACCAGAGACCCAGTACTTC.

This rearrangement joins TRBV27 to TRBJ2-3; 7 nucleotides align to TRBD1. V was clipped by 1 base and J by 1 base; unmatched bases: 5. This CDR3 contains 16 residues. Germline V gene data show CDR1 as MNHEY and CDR2 as SMNVEV (reference sequence). The CDR3 region has the DNA TGTGCCAGCAGTTTATTAGGTACAGGGGGCACAGATACGCAGTATTTT. Translating gives CASSLLGTGGTDTQYF.

The chain couples TRBV5-6 to TRBJ2-2, with 12 positions matching TRBD1. Unmatched junction bases numbered 3, after V lost 0 bases and J lost 0 bases. This CDR3 comprises 18 residues. The germline V gene has CDR1 SGHDT and CDR2 YYEEEE. The CDR3 DNA is TGTGCCAGCAGCTTGGTAGGGACAGGGGGCGCGAACACCGGGGAGCTGTTTTTT. Protein product: CASSLVGTGGANTGELFF.

The genes are TRBV7-9 and TRBJ2-7; no clear D gene. Deletions cut 4 bases from V and 5 bases from J, with 18 bases between. The length of the CDR3 is 15 residues. Germline CDR1 reads SEHNR; CDR2 reads FQNEAQ (reference sequence). As DNA, the CDR3 is TGTGCCAGCAGCTCCCCAGCTACTCAGTTCCACGAGCAGTACTTC. It translates to CASSSPATQFHEQYF.

This chain links TRBV2 with TRBJ2-1, with 7 bases matching TRBD2. Germline V gives CDR1 SNHLY, CDR2 FYNNEI. CDR3 length: 14 residues. Trimming took 4 bases from V and 4 from J; bases not matched to a gene: 4. In DNA, the CDR3 is TGTGCCAGCAGTGGGACTAGACTTTACAATGAGCAGTTCTTC. This sequence encodes CASSGTRLYNEQFF.

This chain connects TRBV6-1 to TRBJ2-2, with D perhaps TRBD1 (5 bases). Germline loops: CDR1 MNHNS, CDR2 SASEGT. CDR3 length: 13 residues. V lost 2 bases to trimming and J lost 7 bases, with 8 bases between them. CDR3 sequence (DNA): TGTGCCAGCAGTGAAAAGGGGTTCGGGGAGCTGTTTTTT. This gives the protein CASSEKGFGELFF.

This clone turned up a few times. The chain couples TRBV7-2 to TRBJ2-2; possibly TRBD1 or TRBD2 for D (5 bases each). Germline V gene lookup returns CDR1 SGHTA and CDR2 FQGNSA. The CDR3 sequence is 14 residues long. Between the trimmed V and J ends, which lost 3 bases and 6 bases, there was a span of 11 bases. For the CDR3, the DNA is TGTGCCAGCAGCTTCAAAGGGACGGCCGGGGAGCTGTTTTTT. It translates to CASSFKGTAGELFF.

The chain carries TRBV6-5 and TRBJ1-4, with 9 bases identical to TRBD1. Germline V lookup: CDR1 MNHEY, CDR2 SVGAGI. CDR3 length equals 15 residues. With 5 bases clipped from V and 7 bases from J, the junction kept 8 bases outside the gene matches. The CDR3 DNA reads as TGTGCCAGCAGTCCTACAGGGGGCTCGTTTGAAAAACTGTTTTTT. It yields the protein CASSPTGGSFEKLFF.

This chain connects TRBV28 to TRBJ1-4; D unclear. This CDR3 comprises 15 residues. The germline V gene has CDR1 MDHEN and CDR2 SYDVKM. The ends were cut back, 7 bases at V and 3 bases at J, with 15 bases in the middle. The CDR3 DNA follows: TGTGCCAGCATGGAGACACTTGGTGCTAATGAAAAACTGTTTTTT. Protein: CASMETLGANEKLFF. Together with reference TRBV28 and TRBJ1-4, the CDR3 gives the full variable domain: DVKVTQSSRYLVKRTGEKVFLECVQDMDHENMFWYRQDPGLGLRLIYFSYDVKMKEKGDIPEGYSVSREKKERFSLILESASTNQTSMYLCASMETLGANEKLFFGSGTQLSVL.

The V and J genes are TRBV19 and TRBJ1-1; D remains ambiguous. Between the trimmed V and J ends, which lost 8 bases and 2 bases, there was a span of 15 bases. This CDR3 region has 14 residues. From germline, CDR1 is LNHDA and CDR2 SQIVND (reference sequence). The CDR3 DNA follows: TGTGCCAGTTCATTCGGGGTAACAAACACTGAAGCTTTCTTT. This gives the protein CASSFGVTNTEAFF.

The gene calls are TRBV30 and TRBJ1-1; unclear D gene. The ends were cut back, 4 bases at V and 4 bases at J, with 16 bases in the middle. Germline V lookup: CDR1 GTSNPN, CDR2 SVGIG (reference sequence). The CDR3 consists of 14 residues. CDR3 in amino acids: CAWKAAALGTEAFF. Written as DNA, the CDR3 is TGTGCCTGGAAAGCGGCGGCACTCGGCACTGAAGCTTTCTTT.

The chain combines TRBV24-1 with TRBJ2-2, with D maybe TRBD2 (6 bases). V was trimmed by 2 bases and J by 1 base, leaving 10 bases between them. This CDR3 has 16 amino acids. Per germline, CDR1 KGHDR and CDR2 SFDVKD. Here the CDR3 reads CATSDWGAGNTGELFF. The CDR3 region has the DNA TGTGCCACCAGTGATTGGGGAGCGGGGAACACCGGGGAGCTGTTTTTT.

V is TRBV6-6 and J is TRBJ1-5; 7 positions match TRBD1. Trimming took 7 bases from V and 8 from J; bases not matched to a gene: 11. The CDR3 is made up of 14 amino acids. Germline-derived CDR1 and CDR2 are MNHNY and SVGAGI (reference sequence). Here the CDR3 reads CASTLQGRAEPQHF. The CDR3 bases are TGTGCCAGCACTCTACAGGGGCGAGCGGAGCCCCAGCATTTT.

J is TRBJ1-5 and V is TRBV6-1, with no clear D. The CDR3 length is 15 residues. V lost 1 base, J lost 4 bases, and 11 bases lay in between. The germline V gene encodes CDR1 MNHNS and CDR2 SASEGT. CDR3 sequence (DNA): TGTGCCAGCAGTGAAGATGGCACTTTGAATCAGCCCCAGCATTTT. This encodes CASSEDGTLNQPQHF.